This TCR beta chain emerged from a study of shared clonotypes between healthy human individuals. Generated by immunoSEQ multiplex PCR, the TCRdb table keeps only in-frame clones and is missing some. The data hold about 2.4 million clones, with about 92% observed a single time. Germline V gene data show CDR1 as MDHEN and CDR2 as SYDVKM. Trimming took 5 bases from V and 1 from J, leaving 10 bases between them. This CDR3 is built from 14 residues. Sequencing input: naive CD4+ T cells sorted from blood. The subset was: CD45RA+ positively selected. The clonotype was recovered from a man in his late teens or twenties in good health. The rearrangement joins TRBV28 to TRBJ2-3, with unresolved D. The CDR3 here is CASSGPRGTDTQYF. CDR3 nucleotide sequence: TGTGCCAGCAGTGGCCCCCGGGGCACAGATACGCAGTATTTT.